Given below is one T cell receptor beta chain in context. Sequence at one end of the junction differs from germline and may be a read error. The data belong to a study of T cells in Graves' hyperthyroidism and ophthalmopathy. The overall study: Before treatment of any kind, peripheral blood was taken at initial diagnosis.

This CDR3 has 15 amino acids. Germline V gene sequence: CDR1 PRHDT, CDR2 FYEKMQ (reference sequence). Amplification yielded TCR beta CDR3 regions, with RNA transcripts as the source. HTBI primers were the set used in a first-round RT-PCR of the TCR CDR3. TCRdb re-called the multiplex PCR reads through MiXCR, storing one row per CDR3 protein. The sample holds 500,000 to 700,000 distinct CDR3 sequences, 15% to 20% seen once. Sequencing used blood. This clonotype was obtained from a woman between 18 and 29 years old with Graves' hyperthyroidism. The V gene is TRBV13, the J gene TRBJ1-3; 7 bases align to TRBD1. The CDR3 sequence: CASRWTGSSGDTIYF. The DNA of the CDR3 is TGTGCCAGCAGATGGACAGGCTCCTCTGGAGACACCATATATTTT.